These 22 T cell receptor beta chains were all obtained from the same sample, sequenced in a study of blood T cell repertoires in COVID-19. Sequencing used immunoSEQ multiplex PCR; TCRdb keeps in-frame clones, though not all of them. The sample records approximately 100,000 clones, 80% to 90% being singletons. Sequenced sample: peripheral blood. The receptors shown here come from a woman aged 25 to 39 with acute or convalescent COVID-19.

V is TRBV3-1 (or the pseudogene TRBV3-2) and J is TRBJ2-2; TRBD1 matches at 8 bases. J gave up 4 bases and V 4 bases, and 11 bases lay outside the gene matches. The CDR3 spans 17 residues. The germline CDR1 and CDR2 sequences are LGHDT and YNNKEL (reference sequence). Here the CDR3 DNA reads TGTGCCAGCAGCCCCTATGGACAGGGAGGCAGCACCGGGGAGCTGTTTTTT. Protein: CASSPYGQGGSTGELFF.

This rearrangement joins TRBV6-5 to TRBJ2-7; TRBD2 matches 7 bases. The V gene end was trimmed by 8 bases and the J gene end by 4 bases; junction bases not matched to a gene: 2. The CDR3 is made up of 11 amino acids. Per germline, CDR1 MNHEY and CDR2 SVGAGI. Here the CDR3 DNA reads TGTGCCAGCCAAGCGGGGTACGAGCAGTACTTC. Translated, it gives CASQAGYEQYF.

This chain uses TRBV18 with TRBJ1-1; D is possibly TRBD1 (5 bases). The CDR3 extends over 15 amino acids. Trimming took off 3 bases at V and 4 bases at J, with 15 bases between the two ends. CDR1 is KGHSH and CDR2 is LQKENI in the germline V gene. CDR3 coding DNA: TGTGCCAGCTCACCGGCCTCGGGGGGGGGCACTGAAGCTTTCTTT. This sequence encodes CASSPASGGGTEAFF.

The chain carries TRBV19 and TRBJ2-6; 7 bases are shared with TRBD1. Germline V CDR1 and CDR2: LNHDA, SQIVND (reference sequence). Germline trimming cut 5 bases from V and 0 bases from J; bases unmatched to any gene: 7. The CDR3 totals 17 residues. This chain's CDR3 is CASSPDRAHSGANVLTF. The CDR3 DNA is TGTGCCAGTAGTCCCGACAGGGCACACTCTGGGGCCAACGTCCTGACTTTC.

This clone has a single count. For the CDR3, the DNA is TGTGCCAGTAGGGAAGGACAGGGGTACTACGAGCAGTACTTC. Residues: CASREGQGYYEQYF. This chain joins TRBV27 and TRBJ2-7, with 9 positions matching TRBD1. V lost 9 bases and J lost 3; bases outside the gene matches: 9. Germline-derived CDR1 and CDR2 are MNHEY and SMNVEV (reference sequence). The CDR3 consists of 14 residues.

V usage is TRBV2 and J usage is TRBJ2-3; 11 bases map to TRBD2. Losses at the gene ends were 7 bases for V and 0 bases for J; bases not matched to a gene: 3. Germline CDR1 and CDR2: SNHLY and FYNNEI. There are 15 residues in the CDR3. DNA for the CDR3: TGTGCCAGCATCATAGCGGGGGGGAGCACAGATACGCAGTATTTT. The encoded protein is CASIIAGGSTDTQYF.

This clone was detected only a few times. The rearrangement links TRBV7-9 to TRBJ2-7; 9 bases align to TRBD1. CDR1 SEHNR and CDR2 FQNEAQ come from the germline V gene (reference sequence). This CDR3 region has 15 residues. The ends lost 4 bases at V and 0 bases at J; junction bases unmatched: 4. CDR3 protein: CASSWPGQGSYEQYF. In nucleotides, the CDR3 is TGTGCCAGCAGCTGGCCGGGACAGGGCTCCTACGAGCAGTACTTC.

The rearrangement joins TRBV2 to TRBJ2-7; D perhaps matches TRBD2 (5 bases). The length of the CDR3 is 12 residues. Germline V lookup: CDR1 SNHLY, CDR2 FYNNEI. The V and J ends lost 3 bases and 7 bases respectively, with 10 bases between them. CDR3 DNA: TGTGCCAGCAGTGACGATTCGGGGGAGCAGTACTTC. Translating it yields CASSDDSGEQYF.

The rearrangement uses TRBV19 and TRBJ2-1; D might be TRBD2 (6 bases). Germline V lookup: CDR1 LNHDA, CDR2 SQIVND (reference sequence). V was cut by 2 bases and J by 8 bases, with 16 bases left in between. The CDR3 loop spans 15 amino acids. The CDR3 DNA follows: TGTGCCAGTAGTATAATCGACAGCGGGTGGGATGAGCAGTTCTTC. Translation gives CASSIIDSGWDEQFF.

This sequence joins TRBV6-2 or TRBV6-3 and TRBJ1-3; D might be TRBD1 (6 bases). This CDR3 comprises 16 residues. Germline CDR1 reads MNHEY; CDR2 reads SVGEGT. Trimming took 6 bases from V and 0 from J, leaving 15 bases between them. The CDR3 region has the DNA TGTGCCAGCAGCCGAACGACAGGCTTCTCTGGAAACACCATATATTTT. It encodes CASSRTTGFSGNTIYF.

The rearrangement joins TRBV4-1 to TRBJ1-2; possible D gene TRBD1, 5 bases. V lost 1 base and J lost 2, with 14 bases in between. The CDR3 has 16 residues. CDR1 MGHRA and CDR2 YSYEKL come from the germline V gene. The CDR3 DNA is TGCGCCAGCAGCCAAGGGACACAGTCTACCAACTATGGCTACACCTTC. Protein: CASSQGTQSTNYGYTF.

This sequence joins TRBV19 and TRBJ1-5; 11 bases fit TRBD1. The CDR3 loop spans 16 amino acids. The germline V gene encodes CDR1 LNHDA and CDR2 SQIVND (reference sequence). The V and J ends lost 6 bases and 2 bases, in that order; junction bases with no gene match: 6. CDR3 nucleotides: TGTGCCAGTAGGTCGGGACAGGGGGGAGGCAATCAGCCCCAGCATTTT. Translation gives CASRSGQGGGNQPQHF.

The chain combines TRBV12-3 or TRBV12-4 with TRBJ1-1; no clear D gene. V was pared by 5 bases and J by 1 base, with 8 bases between. The CDR3 consists of 13 residues. CDR3 DNA sequence: TGTGCCAGCAGTATTAAACAGAACACTGAAGCTTTCTTT. Translated: CASSIKQNTEAFF.

This clone was seen more than once but under ten times. The chain recombines TRBV19 with TRBJ1-5; 8 bases are shared with TRBD1. V trimming: 6 bases; J trimming: 0 bases; junction bases outside the gene matches: 7. CDR1 is LNHDA, CDR2 SQIVND, per germline (reference sequence). The CDR3 has 16 amino acids. The CDR3 here is CASRQTGGSSNQPQHF. The CDR3 DNA sequence: TGTGCCAGTAGACAAACAGGGGGGAGTAGCAATCAGCCCCAGCATTTT.

The CDR3 loop is CASSPKSGQSSYNEQFF. The CDR3, as DNA: TGTGCCAGCAGCCCTAAGTCAGGCCAGAGCTCCTACAATGAGCAGTTCTTC. The chain couples TRBV13 to TRBJ2-1; D gene uncertain. Germline CDR1 and CDR2: PRHDT and FYEKMQ (reference sequence). Trimming took off 5 bases at V and 0 bases at J, with 17 bases between the two ends. The CDR3 totals 17 residues.

The sample holds a few counts of this clone. This chain joins TRBV5-6 and TRBJ2-5; TRBD2 is a possible D gene (6 bases). V lost 4 bases to trimming and J lost 1 base, with 17 bases between them. The CDR3 is made up of 16 amino acids. CDR1 is SGHDT, CDR2 YYEEEE, per germline. The CDR3 bases are TGTGCCAGCAGCCCCCCCGGGACTGTCCCCCAAGAGACCCAGTACTTC. Its translation: CASSPPGTVPQETQYF.

The rearrangement joins TRBV28 to TRBJ1-6; unclear D gene. Trimming removed 7 bases from V and 0 bases from J, with 10 bases in between. The CDR3 covers 15 residues. CDR1 is MDHEN, CDR2 SYDVKM, per germline. CDR3 in DNA: TGTGCCAGCAACCTAGGCAGCTCCTATAATTCACCCCTCCACTTT. This codes for CASNLGSSYNSPLHF.

This rearrangement joins TRBV2 to TRBJ1-5, with D possibly matching TRBD1 (5 bases). CDR1 and CDR2 from the germline V gene are SNHLY and FYNNEI. Trimming removed 3 bases from V and 5 bases from J, with 8 bases in between. The CDR3 consists of 13 residues. Written as DNA, the CDR3 is TGTGCCAGCAGTGATCGGGGGTATCAGCCCCAGCATTTT. Translating it yields CASSDRGYQPQHF.

The chain uses TRBV5-1 and TRBJ2-7; 10 positions agree with TRBD2. V shed 5 bases and J 0 bases; nucleotides not matched to a gene: 8. Germline assignment: CDR1 SGHRS and CDR2 YFSETQ. The CDR3 spans 16 residues. The CDR3, as DNA: TGCGCCAGCAGTCCCACTAGCGGGGACCTCTCCTACGAGCAGTACTTC. Translated: CASSPTSGDLSYEQYF.

The V call is TRBV4-1, the J call TRBJ2-1; TRBD2 is a possible D gene (5 bases). The germline V gene has CDR1 MGHRA and CDR2 YSYEKL. V was pared by 5 bases and J by 6 bases, with 11 bases between. CDR3 length equals 13 residues. This CDR3 reads CASSEREFNEQFF. CDR3 nucleotide sequence: TGCGCCAGCAGCGAGAGGGAATTCAATGAGCAGTTCTTC.

This clone was seen a handful of times. The chain carries TRBV7-3 and TRBJ1-2, with a tentative D call TRBD1 (6 bases). The germline V gene encodes CDR1 SGHTA and CDR2 FQGTGA. This CDR3 has 14 residues. Trimming cost V 5 bases and J 2 bases, with 12 bases left between them. In DNA, the CDR3 is TGTGCCAGCAGCCCGACAGGATCCAACTATGGCTACACCTTC. Residues: CASSPTGSNYGYTF.

The J gene is TRBJ2-3, the V gene TRBV12-3 or TRBV12-4; D is unresolved. V lost 6 bases, J lost 0 bases, and 7 bases lay in between. This CDR3 is built from 13 residues. The CDR3 loop reads CASSPQSTDTQYF. Here the CDR3 DNA reads TGTGCCAGCAGCCCCCAGAGCACAGATACGCAGTATTTT.